One sample yielded the 14 T cell receptor beta chains listed below, sequenced in a study of blood T cell repertoires in COVID-19. Using immunoSEQ multiplex PCR, the repertoire was profiled, and TCRdb retains in-frame clones only, with some absent. The sample contains about 170,000 clones, approximately 80% of which appear only once. Material: peripheral blood. Source of these receptors: a woman aged 80 or over with acute or convalescent COVID-19.

The V call is TRBV30, the J call TRBJ2-1; 11 bases are a match to TRBD2. The germline V gene has CDR1 GTSNPN and CDR2 SVGIG (reference sequence). The J segment lost 1 base and the V segment lost 2 bases, leaving 1 base of the junction unmatched. This CDR3 has 15 amino acids. The CDR3 bases are TGTGCCTGGAGTTCTAGCGGGAGGTCCTACAATGAGCAGTTCTTC. Translated: CAWSSSGRSYNEQFF.

This clone was seen only a few times. The chain links TRBV7-9 to TRBJ2-6; 7 bases match TRBD1. CDR3 length equals 16 residues. Germline CDR1 reads SEHNR; CDR2 reads FQNEAQ (reference sequence). V gave up 0 bases and J gave up 4 bases; unmatched junction bases: 3. CDR3 DNA: TGTGCCAGCAGCTTAGCAGGGGGCAGAGGGGCCAACGTCCTGACTTTC. Protein: CASSLAGGRGANVLTF. Full variable domain (outside the CDR3, taken from reference TRBV7-9 and TRBJ2-6): DTGVSQNPRHKITKRGQNVTFRCDPISEHNRLYWYRQTLGQGPEFLTYFQNEAQLEKSRLLSDRFSAERPKGSFSTLEIQRTEQGDSAMYLCASSLAGGRGANVLTFGAGSRLTVL.

This CDR3 reads CASSPRTGTQYF. CDR3 sequence (DNA): TGTGCCAGCAGCCCCCGTACGGGTACGCAGTATTTT. The chain carries TRBV12-3 or TRBV12-4 and TRBJ2-3; no firm D call. The CDR3 contains 12 residues. Trimming left V 6 bases short and J 8 bases short, with 12 bases between.

The chain combines TRBV2 with TRBJ1-1; D is possibly TRBD1 (5 bases). This CDR3 contains 14 residues. Trimming removed 4 bases from V and 9 bases from J, with 18 bases in between. Germline CDR1 reads SNHLY; CDR2 reads FYNNEI. This CDR3 is CASSARGDSLKAFF. The CDR3 DNA reads TGTGCCAGCAGTGCCCGAGGGGACTCCTTAAAAGCTTTCTTT.

This clone was recorded a few times. The chain has TRBV30 and TRBJ1-1; 7 bases map to TRBD1. CDR3 length: 12 residues. V lost 7 bases and J lost 3; bases outside the gene matches: 5. Germline V gene data show CDR1 as GTSNPN and CDR2 as SVGIG (reference sequence). The CDR3 region is CASTRGHTEAFF. As DNA, the CDR3 is TGTGCCTCGACGAGGGGGCACACTGAAGCTTTCTTT.

The J gene is TRBJ2-5, the V gene TRBV6-1; TRBD1 might be the D (5 bases). CDR3 length: 14 amino acids. Trimming stripped 0 bases from V and 5 bases from J, with 10 bases between. CDR1 is MNHNS, CDR2 SASEGT, per germline. The CDR3 nucleotides are TGTGCCAGCAGTGAAGCAGGGTCAGGGGAGACCCAGTACTTC. This encodes CASSEAGSGETQYF.

This clone occurred a few times. Additional DNA sequences in this sample encode the identical CDR3. This chain joins TRBV19 and TRBJ2-7, with 10 bases fitting TRBD1. CDR3 length: 15 amino acids. CDR1 is LNHDA and CDR2 is SQIVND in the germline V gene (reference sequence). The V segment lost 3 bases and the J segment 0 bases; nucleotides outside the gene matches: 2. This chain's CDR3 is CASSIRTGGSYEQYF. The CDR3 coding sequence is TGTGCCAGTAGTATTCGGACAGGGGGCTCCTACGAGCAGTACTTC.

The J gene is TRBJ2-2, the V gene TRBV9, with 7 bases fitting TRBD1. V lost 4 bases, J lost 4 bases, and 7 bases stayed unmatched. The CDR3 length is 15 residues. Germline V lookup: CDR1 SGDLS, CDR2 YYNGEE. The CDR3 spells CASSPHRGSTGELFF. CDR3 in DNA: TGTGCCAGCAGCCCCCACAGGGGATCCACCGGGGAGCTGTTTTTT.

This chain uses TRBV6-5 with TRBJ1-1; D gene ambiguous. The CDR3 consists of 11 residues. Trimming removed 3 bases at V and 6 bases at J, with 5 bases between. Germline V lookup: CDR1 MNHEY, CDR2 SVGAGI. CDR3 DNA: TGTGCCAGCAGTTATGGCCCTGAAGCTTTCTTT. Residues: CASSYGPEAFF.

The CDR3 DNA reads as TGTGCCTGGACCGGGAGGGGCTCCGGCGGGGATGGCTACACCTTC. Translation gives CAWTGRGSGGDGYTF. The rearrangement joins TRBV30 to TRBJ1-2; a possible D gene is TRBD1 (5 bases). The CDR3 sequence is 15 residues long. V lost 4 bases to trimming and J lost 6 bases, with 21 bases between them. Germline V CDR1 and CDR2: GTSNPN, SVGIG (reference sequence).

This chain links TRBV29-1 with TRBJ2-7, with D maybe TRBD1 (5 bases). The CDR3 has 13 residues. The V and J ends lost 7 bases and 0 bases respectively, with 13 bases between them. Germline CDR1 and CDR2: SQVTM and ANQGSEA. CDR3 loop: CSGTSDTSYEQYF. The CDR3 nucleotides read TGCAGCGGGACATCTGATACCTCCTACGAGCAGTACTTC.

This clone was found a few times. The chain recombines TRBV5-1 with TRBJ2-2; the match to TRBD2 covers 11 bases. CDR1 SGHRS and CDR2 YFSETQ come from the germline V gene. The CDR3 is made up of 20 amino acids. The ends lost 4 bases at V and 3 bases at J; junction bases unmatched: 17. CDR3 sequence reads: CASSPAGFPLAGADTGELFF. The CDR3 nucleotides are TGCGCCAGCAGCCCGGCGGGGTTTCCACTAGCGGGAGCGGACACCGGGGAGCTGTTTTTT.

The J gene is TRBJ2-7, the V gene TRBV18; 8 bases align to TRBD1. Germline V gene sequence: CDR1 KGHSH, CDR2 LQKENI. Trimming at V came to 2 bases and at J to 5 bases, leaving 5 bases not matched to a gene. CDR3 size: 14 residues. CDR3 amino acids: CASSPRQGKDEQYF. CDR3 bases: TGTGCCAGCTCACCAAGACAGGGGAAAGACGAGCAGTACTTC.

This rearrangement joins TRBV2 to TRBJ1-1; 10 bases fit TRBD1. J gave up 1 base and V 5 bases, and 7 bases lay outside the gene matches. This CDR3 has 16 residues. The germline V gene has CDR1 SNHLY and CDR2 FYNNEI. The chain's CDR3 is CASSLTGGRKNTEAFF. CDR3 nucleotides: TGTGCCAGCAGTTTGACAGGGGGCAGGAAGAACACTGAAGCTTTCTTT.